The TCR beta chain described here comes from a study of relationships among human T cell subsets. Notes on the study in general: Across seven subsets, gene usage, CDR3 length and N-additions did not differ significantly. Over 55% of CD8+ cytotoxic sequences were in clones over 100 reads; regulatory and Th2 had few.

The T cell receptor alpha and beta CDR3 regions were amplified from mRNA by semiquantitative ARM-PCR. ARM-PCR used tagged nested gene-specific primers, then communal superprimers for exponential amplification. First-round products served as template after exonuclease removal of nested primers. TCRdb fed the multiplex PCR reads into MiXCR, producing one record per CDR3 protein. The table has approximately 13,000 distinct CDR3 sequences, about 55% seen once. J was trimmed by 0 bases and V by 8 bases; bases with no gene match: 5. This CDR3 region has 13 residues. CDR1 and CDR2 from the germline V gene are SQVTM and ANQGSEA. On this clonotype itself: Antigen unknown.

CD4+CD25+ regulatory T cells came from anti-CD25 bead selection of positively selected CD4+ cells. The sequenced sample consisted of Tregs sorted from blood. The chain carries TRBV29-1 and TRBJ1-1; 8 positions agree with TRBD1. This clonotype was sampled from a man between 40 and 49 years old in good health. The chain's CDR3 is CSFRQGMNTEAFF. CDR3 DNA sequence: TGCAGCTTCCGACAGGGGATGAACACTGAAGCTTTCTTT.